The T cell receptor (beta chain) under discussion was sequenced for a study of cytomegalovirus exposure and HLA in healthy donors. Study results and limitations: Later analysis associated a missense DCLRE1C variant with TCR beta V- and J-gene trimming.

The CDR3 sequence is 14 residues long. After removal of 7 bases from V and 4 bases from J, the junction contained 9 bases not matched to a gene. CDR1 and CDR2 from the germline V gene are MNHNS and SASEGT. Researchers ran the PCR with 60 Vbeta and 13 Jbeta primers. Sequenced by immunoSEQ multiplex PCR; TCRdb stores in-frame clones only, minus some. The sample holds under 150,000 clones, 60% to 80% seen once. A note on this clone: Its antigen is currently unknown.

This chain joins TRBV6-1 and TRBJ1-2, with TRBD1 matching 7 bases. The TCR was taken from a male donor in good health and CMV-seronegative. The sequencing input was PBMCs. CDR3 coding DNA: TGTGCCAGCACTGAGACAGGGCGTCCCTATGGCTACACCTTC. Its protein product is CASTETGRPYGYTF.